The 19 T cell receptor beta chains in this list originate from one sample, sequenced in a study of control samples from healthy donors and cancer patients. Clones were sequenced by immunoSEQ multiplex PCR, and TCRdb holds only the in-frame ones, with some missing. The sample records approximately 120,000 clones, around 87% being singletons. Sample: blood. The receptors derive from a man aged 60 to 69 in good health.

The genes are TRBV27 and TRBJ2-3, with D maybe TRBD2 (6 bases). Germline CDR1 is MNHEY and CDR2 is SMNVEV (reference sequence). Trimming stripped 1 base from V and 2 bases from J, with 19 bases between. The CDR3 is 18 residues long. This chain's CDR3 is CASSLFPPVGGTTDTQYF. The CDR3 DNA sequence: TGTGCCAGCAGTTTATTCCCCCCCGTGGGGGGAACCACAGATACGCAGTATTTT.

The V gene is TRBV6-5, the J gene TRBJ1-4; D ambiguous. Germline values: CDR1 MNHEY, CDR2 SVGAGI. The CDR3 covers 14 residues. V lost 9 bases and J lost 0, with 11 bases in between. In DNA, the CDR3 is TGTGCCAGTCGTAGCATTGCAACTAATGAAAAACTGTTTTTT. Amino acids: CASRSIATNEKLFF.

V usage is TRBV27 and J usage is TRBJ2-1; 7 bases map to TRBD2. Trimming at V came to 3 bases and at J to 8 bases, leaving 1 base not matched to a gene. The germline V gene has CDR1 MNHEY and CDR2 SMNVEV (reference sequence). The CDR3 contains 12 residues. The chain's CDR3 is CASSLGGHEQFF. CDR3 nucleotides: TGTGCCAGCAGTTTGGGAGGGCATGAGCAGTTCTTC.

This clone was counted once. The chain recombines TRBV19 with TRBJ1-6; TRBD1 matches at 8 bases. Germline-derived CDR1 and CDR2 are LNHDA and SQIVND (reference sequence). V gave up 5 bases and J gave up 7 bases; unmatched junction bases: 7. The CDR3 totals 15 residues. CDR3 loop: CASSSDRGENSPLHF. The CDR3 bases are TGTGCCAGTAGTTCTGACAGGGGCGAAAATTCACCCCTCCACTTT.

The chain employs TRBV5-1 and TRBJ2-5, with D unclear. Trimming took off 2 bases at V and 4 bases at J, with 9 bases between the two ends. Per the germline V gene, CDR1 is SGHRS and CDR2 is YFSETQ. The CDR3 extends over 13 amino acids. For the CDR3, the DNA is TGCGCCAGCAGCTTAGCTAGTTTAGAGACCCAGTACTTC. Translation gives CASSLASLETQYF.

This sequence joins TRBV28 and TRBJ1-2; D call uncertain. Trimming left V 5 bases short and J 6 bases short, with 13 bases between. The CDR3 runs 13 residues. Germline loops: CDR1 MDHEN, CDR2 SYDVKM. In DNA form, the CDR3 reads TGTGCCAGCAGTCTAACAGTGACCCATGGCTACACCTTC. Amino acid sequence: CASSLTVTHGYTF.

The chain recombines TRBV7-9 with TRBJ2-1, with D possibly matching TRBD2 (6 bases). The CDR3 runs 12 residues. Germline V gene sequence: CDR1 SEHNR, CDR2 FQNEAQ (reference sequence). V was trimmed by 5 bases and J by 6 bases, leaving 8 bases between them. CDR3 in amino acids: CASSGGSNEQFF. In DNA form, the CDR3 reads TGTGCCAGCAGCGGGGGGAGCAATGAGCAGTTCTTC.

The rearrangement links TRBV7-2 to TRBJ2-3; no definite D call. Germline lookup yields CDR1 SGHTA and CDR2 FQGNSA. V lost 8 bases to trimming and J lost 0 bases, with 12 bases between them. CDR3 length equals 14 residues. The chain's CDR3 is CASGLGLSTDTQYF. The DNA for the CDR3 is TGTGCCAGCGGGTTGGGGTTGAGCACAGATACGCAGTATTTT.

The rearrangement joins TRBV7-2 to TRBJ2-3; 7 bases are a match to TRBD2. The CDR3 extends over 16 amino acids. CDR1 is SGHTA and CDR2 is FQGNSA in the germline V gene. The V gene end was trimmed by 6 bases and the J gene end by 0 bases; junction bases not matched to a gene: 9. For the CDR3, the DNA is TGTGCCAGCAGACACCGGGGGACTACGAGCACAGATACGCAGTATTTT. This gives the protein CASRHRGTTSTDTQYF.

The gene calls are TRBV6-2 or TRBV6-3 and TRBJ1-2; D gene unclear. This CDR3 spans 13 amino acids. Trimming removed 6 bases at V and 0 bases at J, with 8 bases between. Germline V gene lookup returns CDR1 MNHEY and CDR2 SVGEGT. DNA of the CDR3: TGTGCCAGCAGCCGCGGACCTAACTATGGCTACACCTTC. This codes for CASSRGPNYGYTF.

V is TRBV5-1 and J is TRBJ2-3, with D unresolved. Per the germline V gene, CDR1 is SGHRS and CDR2 is YFSETQ. V lost 0 bases and J 2 bases, leaving 7 bases between the germline ends. The CDR3 consists of 14 residues. CDR3 in DNA: TGCGCCAGCAGCTTGGGGTCACACACAGATACGCAGTATTTT. This codes for CASSLGSHTDTQYF.

The chain combines TRBV28 with TRBJ1-5; D perhaps matches TRBD1 (6 bases). Trimming stripped 5 bases from V and 0 bases from J, with 8 bases between. In germline, CDR1 is MDHEN, CDR2 SYDVKM. There are 14 residues in the CDR3. The CDR3 nucleotides read TGTGCCAGCAGTAGGACAGTTAGCAATCAGCCCCAGCATTTT. Residues: CASSRTVSNQPQHF.

The chain recombines TRBV4-3 with TRBJ1-4; D is undetermined. V was cut by 0 bases and J by 5 bases, with 10 bases left in between. This CDR3 region has 15 residues. Germline V gives CDR1 LGHNA, CDR2 YSLEER. CDR3 amino acids: CASSQELARNEKLFF. CDR3 DNA sequence: TGCGCCAGCAGCCAAGAATTGGCCAGAAATGAAAAACTGTTTTTT.

V and J are TRBV6-5 and TRBJ1-5, with TRBD1 as a possible D gene (6 bases). Germline CDR1 is MNHEY and CDR2 is SVGAGI. The V end lost 4 bases, the J end lost 4 bases, and 8 bases lay between the germline ends. The CDR3 consists of 13 residues. CDR3 coding DNA: TGTGCCAGCAGTTCCCAGGGGAATCAGCCCCAGCATTTT. Its translation: CASSSQGNQPQHF.

The chain employs TRBV6-5 and TRBJ2-3; maybe TRBD1 (6 bases). With 5 bases removed from V and 0 bases from J, the gap between germline ends came to 9 bases. The CDR3 extends over 14 amino acids. The germline gives CDR1 MNHEY, CDR2 SVGAGI. CDR3 in DNA: TGTGCCAGCAGTAAGACAGGTAGCACAGATACGCAGTATTTT. Amino acids: CASSKTGSTDTQYF.

V and J are TRBV5-4 and TRBJ2-7; D is unresolved. This CDR3 has 15 amino acids. Germline CDR1 reads SGHNT; CDR2 reads YYREEE (reference sequence). V was trimmed by 4 bases and J by 1 base, leaving 15 bases between them. CDR3 amino acids: CASSGVAGPSYEQYF. The CDR3 DNA is TGTGCCAGCAGCGGGGTGGCAGGTCCATCCTACGAGCAGTACTTC.

The chain carries TRBV5-6 and TRBJ1-1; D call uncertain. This CDR3 is 17 amino acids long. V shed 1 base and J shed 0 bases, with 16 bases lying between them. The germline CDR1 and CDR2 sequences are SGHDT and YYEEEE. CDR3 sequence reads: CASSLSVIGQVNTEAFF. In DNA form, the CDR3 reads TGTGCCAGCAGCTTGTCGGTTATTGGCCAGGTGAACACTGAAGCTTTCTTT.

This clone was recorded only once. The chain links TRBV24-1 to TRBJ2-1, with TRBD1 as a possible D gene (6 bases). Trimming took off 3 bases at V and 8 bases at J, with 16 bases between the two ends. Germline V gene sequence: CDR1 KGHDR, CDR2 SFDVKD. This CDR3 region has 15 residues. CDR3 sequence reads: CATSDETGFGDEQFF. The CDR3 nucleotides are TGTGCCACCAGTGATGAAACAGGGTTTGGTGATGAGCAGTTCTTC.

J is TRBJ2-7 and V is TRBV5-1; TRBD1 matches 7 bases. This CDR3 has 14 amino acids. The J segment lost 1 base and the V segment lost 4 bases, leaving 5 bases of the junction unmatched. Per the germline V gene, CDR1 is SGHRS and CDR2 is YFSETQ. CDR3 residues: CASSAPGQSYEQYF. The CDR3 DNA sequence: TGCGCCAGCAGCGCCCCGGGACAGTCCTACGAGCAGTACTTC.